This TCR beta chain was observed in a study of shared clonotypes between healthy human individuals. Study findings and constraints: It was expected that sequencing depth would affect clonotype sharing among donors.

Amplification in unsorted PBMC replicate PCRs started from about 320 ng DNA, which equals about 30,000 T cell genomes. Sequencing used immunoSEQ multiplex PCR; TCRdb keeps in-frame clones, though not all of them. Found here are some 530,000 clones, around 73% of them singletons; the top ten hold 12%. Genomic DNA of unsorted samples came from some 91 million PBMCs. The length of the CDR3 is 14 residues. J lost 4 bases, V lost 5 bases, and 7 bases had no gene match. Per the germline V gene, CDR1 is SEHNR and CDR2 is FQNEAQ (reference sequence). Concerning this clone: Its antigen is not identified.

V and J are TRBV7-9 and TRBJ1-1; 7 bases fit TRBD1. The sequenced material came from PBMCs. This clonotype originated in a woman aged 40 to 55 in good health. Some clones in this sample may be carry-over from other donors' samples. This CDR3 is CASSPTTGVTEAFF. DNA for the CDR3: TGTGCCAGCAGCCCAACTACAGGGGTCACTGAAGCTTTCTTT.